These T cell receptor beta chains were read from a single sample in a study of CD8 T cells in ankylosing spondylitis. TCRdb called the 5' RACE reads again in MiXCR, with one record for every CDR3 protein. The sample lists about 140,000 distinct CDR3 sequences; about 8% were seen once. Sequencing was performed on synovial fluid, either unsorted or a sorted T cell fraction (not recorded which). These receptors were obtained from a male donor with ankylosing spondylitis. CDR3s include the opening cysteine and the closing phenylalanine or tryptophan. Each record gives: J gene, D gene, V gene, clone size, CDR3 protein, CDR3 DNA. A D gene is named only where the DNA matches it firmly. Only part of the rows carry a size: once, few, many, or a class if the clone is expanded.

TRBJ1-1,TRBD1,TRBV6-5,many,CASSYLRTGGLREAFF,TGTGCCAGCAGTTACCTTCGGACAGGGGGCCTTAGGGAGGCTTTCTTT
TRBJ2-1,TRBD1,TRBV5-1,many,CASSGMGTGGSSEQFF,TGCGCCAGCAGCGGGATGGGGACAGGGGGTTCATCTGAGCAGTTCTTC
TRBJ2-2,TRBD2,TRBV6-1,-,CASRAGGSGTGELFF,TGTGCCAGCAGGGCGGGGGGCTCGGGCACCGGGGAGCTGTTTTTT
TRBJ1-5,-,TRBV7-2,few,CASSLENYYQPQHF,TGTGCCAGCAGCTTAGAAAACTATTATCAGCCCCAGCATTTT
TRBJ2-1,-,TRBV7-2,many,CASSFLPGYNEQFF,TGTGCCAGCAGCTTTCTCCCTGGGTACAATGAGCAGTTCTTC
TRBJ1-1,-,TRBV7-9,many,CASSLAGSGGTEAFF,TGTGCCAGCAGCTTAGCGGGCTCCGGTGGCACTGAAGCTTTCTTT
TRBJ2-7,-,TRBV6-2/TRBV6-3,many,CASRKSGDSYEQYF,TGTGCCAGCAGAAAGTCAGGGGATTCCTACGAGCAGTACTTC
TRBJ2-5,TRBD1,TRBV20-1,-,CSARVGQGDGETQYF,TGCAGTGCTAGAGTAGGGCAGGGGGATGGGGAGACCCAGTACTTC
TRBJ2-3,-,TRBV20-1,many,CSAGVATDTQYF,TGCAGTGCCGGGGTGGCCACAGATACGCAGTATTTT
TRBJ2-3,TRBD2,TRBV11-3,-,CASSLGASGTPSTDTQYF,TGTGCCAGCAGCTTAGGGGCTAGCGGGACCCCAAGCACAGATACGCAGTATTTT
TRBJ1-1,-,TRBV7-3,-,CDSSLSPITEALF,TGTGACAGCAGCTTATCCCCGATCACTGAAGCTCTCTTT
TRBJ2-2,-,TRBV4-3,-,CASSRKAGELFF,TGCGCCAGCAGCAGGAAGGCCGGGGAGCTGTTTTTT
TRBJ2-2,-,TRBV28,few,CASSLQGARELFF,TGTGCCAGCAGTTTACAAGGGGCAAGGGAGCTGTTTTTT
TRBJ1-2,TRBD1,TRBV27,many,CASADRDYGYTF,TGTGCCAGCGCAGACAGGGACTATGGCTACACCTTC
TRBJ2-5,TRBD2,TRBV5-1,few,CASRPLAGEETQYF,TGCGCCAGCAGACCGCTAGCGGGAGAGGAGACCCAGTACTTC
TRBJ2-5,-,TRBV5-5,many,CASSLDRPQETQYF,TGTGCCAGCAGCTTGGACCGCCCTCAAGAGACCCAGTACTTC
TRBJ2-7,-,TRBV7-2,-,CASSSWSDEQYF,TGTGCCAGCAGCTCCTGGTCGGACGAGCAGTACTTC
TRBJ2-7,-,TRBV4-3,many,CASSLSFSGRYYEQYF,TGCGCCAGCAGCCTTTCCTTTTCCGGGAGATACTACGAGCAGTACTTC
TRBJ1-6,-,TRBV4-3,many,CASSRGGDSPLHF,TGCGCCAGCAGCCGAGGAGGGGATTCACCCCTCCACTTT
TRBJ1-3,-,TRBV29-1,-,CSVESPLSGNTIYF,TGCAGCGTGGAGAGTCCCCTCTCTGGAAACACCATATATTTT
TRBJ2-1,TRBD2,TRBV5-1,-,CASSQQTTSGRRNEQFF,TGCGCCAGCAGCCAGCAAACGACTAGCGGGAGAAGGAATGAGCAGTTCTTC